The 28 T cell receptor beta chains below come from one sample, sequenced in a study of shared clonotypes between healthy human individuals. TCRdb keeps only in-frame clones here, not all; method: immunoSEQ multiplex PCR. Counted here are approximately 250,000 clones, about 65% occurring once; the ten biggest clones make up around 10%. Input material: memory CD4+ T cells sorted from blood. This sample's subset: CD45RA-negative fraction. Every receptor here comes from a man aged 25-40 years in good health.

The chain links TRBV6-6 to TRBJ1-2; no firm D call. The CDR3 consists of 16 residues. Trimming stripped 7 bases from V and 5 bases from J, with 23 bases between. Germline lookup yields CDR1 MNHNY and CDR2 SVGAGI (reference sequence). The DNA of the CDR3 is TGTGCCAGCACCACCCCGGGAGCTGACGGTCGGTATGGCTACACCTTC. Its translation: CASTTPGADGRYGYTF.

The CDR3 here is CASSQAAGGSNQPQHF. The DNA of the CDR3 is TGTGCCAGCAGCCAAGCGGCCGGAGGGAGCAATCAGCCCCAGCATTTT. This chain links TRBV4-2 with TRBJ1-5, with no clear D. Trimming took 1 base from V and 1 from J, leaving 11 bases between them. CDR3 length equals 16 residues. Germline V gives CDR1 LGHNA, CDR2 YNFKEQ.

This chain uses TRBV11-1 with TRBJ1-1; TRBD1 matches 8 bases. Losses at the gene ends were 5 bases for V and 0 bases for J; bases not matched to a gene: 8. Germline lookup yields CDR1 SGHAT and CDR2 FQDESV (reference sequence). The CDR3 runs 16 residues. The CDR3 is CASSPSSGGLNTEAFF. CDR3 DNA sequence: TGTGCCAGCAGCCCCAGCTCAGGGGGCTTGAACACTGAAGCTTTCTTT. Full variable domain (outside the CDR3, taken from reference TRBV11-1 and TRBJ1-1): EAEVAQSPRYKITEKSQAVAFWCDPISGHATLYWYRQILGQGPELLVQFQDESVVDDSQLPKDRFSAERLKGVDSTLKIQPAELGDSAMYLCASSPSSGGLNTEAFFGQGTRLTVV.

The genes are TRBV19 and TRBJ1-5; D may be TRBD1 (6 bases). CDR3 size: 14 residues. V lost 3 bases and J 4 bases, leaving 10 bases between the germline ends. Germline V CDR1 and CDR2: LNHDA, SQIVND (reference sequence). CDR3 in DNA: TGTGCCAGTAGTATTGGACAGATTAATCAGCCCCAGCATTTT. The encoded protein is CASSIGQINQPQHF.

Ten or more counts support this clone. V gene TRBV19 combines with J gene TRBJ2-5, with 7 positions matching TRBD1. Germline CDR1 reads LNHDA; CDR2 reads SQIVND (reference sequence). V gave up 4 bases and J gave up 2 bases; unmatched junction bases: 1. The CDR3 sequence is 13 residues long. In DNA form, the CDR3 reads TGTGCCAGTAGTAGGGGACAGCAAGAGACCCAGTACTTC. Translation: CASSRGQQETQYF.

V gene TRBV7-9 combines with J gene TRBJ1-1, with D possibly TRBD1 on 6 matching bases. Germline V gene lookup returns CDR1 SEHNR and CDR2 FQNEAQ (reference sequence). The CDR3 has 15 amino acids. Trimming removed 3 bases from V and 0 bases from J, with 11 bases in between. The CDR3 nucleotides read TGTGCCAGCAGCTTCAACAGGGCTATGAACACTGAAGCTTTCTTT. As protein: CASSFNRAMNTEAFF.

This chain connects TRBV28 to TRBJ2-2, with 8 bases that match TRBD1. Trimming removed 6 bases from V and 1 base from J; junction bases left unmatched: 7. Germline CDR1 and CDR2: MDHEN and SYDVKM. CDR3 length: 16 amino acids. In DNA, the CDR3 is TGTGCCAGCAGACACGGACAGGGTCTGAACACCGGGGAGCTGTTTTTT. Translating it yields CASRHGQGLNTGELFF.

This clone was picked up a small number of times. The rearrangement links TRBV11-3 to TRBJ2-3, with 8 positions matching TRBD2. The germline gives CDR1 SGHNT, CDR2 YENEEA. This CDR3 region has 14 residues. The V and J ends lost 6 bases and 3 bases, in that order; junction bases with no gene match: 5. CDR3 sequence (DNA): TGTGCCAGCAGTGGTGGCGGGAGGACAGATACGCAGTATTTT. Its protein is CASSGGGRTDTQYF.

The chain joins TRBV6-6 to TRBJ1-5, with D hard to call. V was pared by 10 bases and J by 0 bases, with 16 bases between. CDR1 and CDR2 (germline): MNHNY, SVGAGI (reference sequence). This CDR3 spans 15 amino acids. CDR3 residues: CATKDGRDSNQPQHF. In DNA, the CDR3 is TGTGCCACAAAGGACGGCCGAGATAGCAATCAGCCCCAGCATTTT.

In nucleotides, the CDR3 is TGTGCCAGCAGTTACGATGGGTCTACAGATACGCAGTATTTT. It is translated as CASSYDGSTDTQYF. This chain uses TRBV6-6 with TRBJ2-3; no clear D. The CDR3 totals 14 residues. Germline loops: CDR1 MNHNY, CDR2 SVGAGI (reference sequence). V was pared by 2 bases and J by 3 bases, with 9 bases between.

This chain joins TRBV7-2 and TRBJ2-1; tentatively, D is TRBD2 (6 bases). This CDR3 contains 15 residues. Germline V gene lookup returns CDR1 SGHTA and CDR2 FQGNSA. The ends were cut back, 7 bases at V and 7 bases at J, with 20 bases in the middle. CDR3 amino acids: CASTTLRDRGNEQFF. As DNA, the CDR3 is TGTGCCAGCACCACGTTGCGGGACCGAGGAAATGAGCAGTTCTTC.

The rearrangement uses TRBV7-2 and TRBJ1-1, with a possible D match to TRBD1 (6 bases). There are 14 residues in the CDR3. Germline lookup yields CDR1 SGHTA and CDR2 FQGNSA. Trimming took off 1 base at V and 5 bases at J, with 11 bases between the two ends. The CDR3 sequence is CASSLGQGRTEAFF. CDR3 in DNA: TGTGCCAGCAGCTTAGGTCAGGGGAGGACTGAAGCTTTCTTT.

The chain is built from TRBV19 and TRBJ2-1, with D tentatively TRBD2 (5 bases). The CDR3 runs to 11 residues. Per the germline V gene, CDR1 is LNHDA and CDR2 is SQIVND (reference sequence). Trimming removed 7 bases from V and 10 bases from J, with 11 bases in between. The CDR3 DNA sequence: TGTGCCAGTACCCTAGCAACCGAGCAGTTCTTC. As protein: CASTLATEQFF.

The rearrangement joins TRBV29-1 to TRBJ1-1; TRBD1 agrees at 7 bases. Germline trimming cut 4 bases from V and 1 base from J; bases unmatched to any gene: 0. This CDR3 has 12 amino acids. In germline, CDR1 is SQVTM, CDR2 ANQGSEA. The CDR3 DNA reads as TGCAGCGTTGGACAGGGGAACACTGAAGCTTTCTTT. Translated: CSVGQGNTEAFF.

The CDR3 loop is CASSLIQSVEQFF. CDR3 nucleotide sequence: TGTGCCAGCAGCTTAATTCAGTCGGTTGAGCAGTTCTTC. This chain connects TRBV7-2 to TRBJ2-1; no clear D gene. This CDR3 is built from 13 residues. Trimming shortened V by 2 bases and J by 9 bases, and 11 bases separated the two germline ends. The germline CDR1 and CDR2 sequences are SGHTA and FQGNSA. The whole variable domain, filled in from reference TRBV7-2 and TRBJ2-1, reads GAGVSQSPSNKVTEKGKDVELRCDPISGHTALYWYRQSLGQGLEFLIYFQGNSAPDKSGLPSDRFSAERTGGSVSTLTIQRTQQEDSAVYLCASSLIQSVEQFFGPGTRLTVL.

The CDR3 reads CASSSRGRNTEAFF. The CDR3, as DNA: TGTGCCAGCAGTTCACGGGGGCGCAACACTGAAGCTTTCTTT. The chain combines TRBV27 with TRBJ1-1, with D perhaps TRBD1 (6 bases). CDR1 MNHEY and CDR2 SMNVEV come from the germline V gene (reference sequence). Trimming cost V 4 bases and J 2 bases, with 11 bases left between them. This CDR3 comprises 14 residues.

The CDR3 loop is CASSSTNNYGYTF. The CDR3, as DNA: TGTGCCAGCAGTTCTACAAATAACTATGGCTACACCTTC. The genes are TRBV7-9 and TRBJ1-2; D not resolved. Trimming removed 6 bases at V and 1 base at J, with 9 bases between. The CDR3 sequence is 13 residues long. The germline gives CDR1 SEHNR, CDR2 FQNEAQ (reference sequence).

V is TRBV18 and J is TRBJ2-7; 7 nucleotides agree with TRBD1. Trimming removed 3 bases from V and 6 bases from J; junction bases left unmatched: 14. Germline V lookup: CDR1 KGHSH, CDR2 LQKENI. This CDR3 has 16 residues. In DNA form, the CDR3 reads TGTGCCAGCTCACCCATTGAAGGCGAGGGGGCATCCGAGCAGTACTTC. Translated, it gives CASSPIEGEGASEQYF.

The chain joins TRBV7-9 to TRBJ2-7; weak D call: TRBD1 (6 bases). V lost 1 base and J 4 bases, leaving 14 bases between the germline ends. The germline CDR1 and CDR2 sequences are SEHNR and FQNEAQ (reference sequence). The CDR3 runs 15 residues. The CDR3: CASSLEEQGPYEQYF. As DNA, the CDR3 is TGTGCCAGCAGCTTAGAGGAACAGGGTCCGTACGAGCAGTACTTC.

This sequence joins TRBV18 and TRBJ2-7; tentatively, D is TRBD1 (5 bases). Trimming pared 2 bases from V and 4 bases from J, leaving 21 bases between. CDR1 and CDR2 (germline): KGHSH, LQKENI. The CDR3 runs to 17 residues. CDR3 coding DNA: TGTGCCAGCTCACCAGGGGCATTCCCTCCCCCCGGTTACGAGCAGTACTTC. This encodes CASSPGAFPPPGYEQYF.

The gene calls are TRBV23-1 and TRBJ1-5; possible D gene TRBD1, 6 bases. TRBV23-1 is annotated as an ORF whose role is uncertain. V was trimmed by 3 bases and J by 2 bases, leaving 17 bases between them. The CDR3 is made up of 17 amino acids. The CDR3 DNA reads TGCGCCAGCAGTCACCCCCCGAGGGGGGAGGGCAATCAGCCCCAGCATTTT. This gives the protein CASSHPPRGEGNQPQHF.

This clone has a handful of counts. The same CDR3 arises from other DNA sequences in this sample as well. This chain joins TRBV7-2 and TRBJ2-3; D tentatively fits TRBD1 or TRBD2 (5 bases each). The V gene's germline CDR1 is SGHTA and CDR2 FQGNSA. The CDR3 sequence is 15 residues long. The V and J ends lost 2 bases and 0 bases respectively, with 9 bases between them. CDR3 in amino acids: CASSLNGASTDTQYF. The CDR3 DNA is TGTGCCAGCAGCTTAAACGGGGCTAGCACAGATACGCAGTATTTT.

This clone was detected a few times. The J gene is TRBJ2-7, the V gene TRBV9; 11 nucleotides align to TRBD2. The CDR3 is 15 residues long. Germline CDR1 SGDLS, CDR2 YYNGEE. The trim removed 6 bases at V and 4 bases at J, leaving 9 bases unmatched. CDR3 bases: TGTGCCAGCACCCCAGGGACTAGCGGCTCTTACGAGCAGTACTTC. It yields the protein CASTPGTSGSYEQYF. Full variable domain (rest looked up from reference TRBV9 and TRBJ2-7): DSGVTQTPKHLITATGQRVTLRCSPRSGDLSVYWYQQSLDQGLQFLIQYYNGEERAKGNILERFSAQQFPDLHSELNLSSLELGDSALYFCASTPGTSGSYEQYFGPGTRLTVT.

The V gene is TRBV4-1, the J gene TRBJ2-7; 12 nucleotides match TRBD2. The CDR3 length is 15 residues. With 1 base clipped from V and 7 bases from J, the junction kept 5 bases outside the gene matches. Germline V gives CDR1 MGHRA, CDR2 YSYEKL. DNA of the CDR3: TGCGCCAGCAGCCAAGGCGCTAGCGGGGGGGGAGAGCAGTACTTC. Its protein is CASSQGASGGGEQYF.

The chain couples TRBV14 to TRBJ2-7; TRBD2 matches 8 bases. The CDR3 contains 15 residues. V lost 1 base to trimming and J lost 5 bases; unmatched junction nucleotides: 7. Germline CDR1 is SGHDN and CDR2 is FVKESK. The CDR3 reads CASSQVGTRSHEQYF. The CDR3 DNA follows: TGTGCCAGCAGCCAAGTCGGGACTAGATCCCACGAGCAGTACTTC.

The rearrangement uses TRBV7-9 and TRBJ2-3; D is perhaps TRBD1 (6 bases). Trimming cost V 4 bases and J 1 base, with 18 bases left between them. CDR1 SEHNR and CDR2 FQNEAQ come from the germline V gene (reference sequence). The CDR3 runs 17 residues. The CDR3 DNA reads TGTGCCAGCAGCTCCCCAAAGTTAAACAGGGGCACAGATACGCAGTATTTT. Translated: CASSSPKLNRGTDTQYF.

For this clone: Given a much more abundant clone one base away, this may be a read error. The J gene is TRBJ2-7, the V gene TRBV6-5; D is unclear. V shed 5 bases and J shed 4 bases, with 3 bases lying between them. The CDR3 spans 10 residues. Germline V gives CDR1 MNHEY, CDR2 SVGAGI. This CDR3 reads CASSGYEQYF. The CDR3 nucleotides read TGTGCCAGCAGTGGTTACGAGCAGTACTTC.

The CDR3 DNA reads as TGTGCCAGCAGGAGACAGGCCCTACCCGTAGCTTTCTTT. It yields the protein CASRRQALPVAFF. The V gene is TRBV6-1, the J gene TRBJ1-1, with D possibly matching TRBD1 (6 bases). This CDR3 region has 13 residues. Trimming removed 6 bases from V and 10 bases from J, with 18 bases in between. CDR1 is MNHNS and CDR2 is SASEGT in the germline V gene.